The source of this TCR beta chain is a study of OX40 agonist ivuxolimab in advanced cancers. Sequencing used immunoSEQ multiplex PCR; TCRdb keeps in-frame clones, though not all of them. This sample carries tens of thousands of clones, around 81% of them seen once, and the ten largest clones take 5.5% to 7%. Points from the study as a whole: Among the least clonally expanded were partial responders at 0.1-3.0 mg/kg.

With respect to this clone: Its specificity is not known.

CDR3 length equals 17 residues. Per germline, CDR1 LNHDA and CDR2 SQIVND (reference sequence). Trimming cost V 2 bases and J 0 bases, with 16 bases left between them. The chain links TRBV19 to TRBJ1-1; no reliable D call. The origin of this receptor is an adult with an advanced solid tumor such as melanoma, head and neck, liver or kidney cancer. The sequenced sample was CD4+ or CD8+ T cells sorted from blood, obtained in a trial of the OX40 agonist ivuxolimab. The CDR3 loop reads CASSISAGKYMNTEAFF. The CDR3 coding sequence is TGTGCCAGTAGTATAAGCGCGGGGAAATACATGAACACTGAAGCTTTCTTT.